The source of this T cell receptor (beta chain) is a study of T cell responses to AZD1222 COVID-19 vaccine. Study findings and constraints: The study reported that nearly half of spike-specific TCRs target unmutated variant regions. Repertoires were collected only later (after the peak T cell response had occurred). Recipients of AZD1222 seropositive at baseline numbered only 6 or 7. In a largely white British group with more females than males, clonal diversity was possibly underestimated.

A word on this clone: The antigen is undetermined.

Some clones are missing from TCRdb's copy, which holds only in-frame ones; the method was immunoSEQ multiplex PCR. The sample has around 130,000 clones; approximately 90% are singletons. Germline lookup yields CDR1 SGHRS and CDR2 YFSETQ. The CDR3 contains 14 residues. With 4 bases removed from V and 7 bases from J, the gap between germline ends came to 17 bases. The source is an adult in good health. This chain uses TRBV5-1 with TRBJ1-2, with D maybe TRBD1 (5 bases). The input for sequencing was peripheral blood, taken on day 0 of AZD1222 vaccination. CDR3 region: CASSRSGGKGGYTF. CDR3 nucleotides: TGCGCCAGCAGCAGGTCTGGGGGTAAAGGTGGCTACACCTTC.